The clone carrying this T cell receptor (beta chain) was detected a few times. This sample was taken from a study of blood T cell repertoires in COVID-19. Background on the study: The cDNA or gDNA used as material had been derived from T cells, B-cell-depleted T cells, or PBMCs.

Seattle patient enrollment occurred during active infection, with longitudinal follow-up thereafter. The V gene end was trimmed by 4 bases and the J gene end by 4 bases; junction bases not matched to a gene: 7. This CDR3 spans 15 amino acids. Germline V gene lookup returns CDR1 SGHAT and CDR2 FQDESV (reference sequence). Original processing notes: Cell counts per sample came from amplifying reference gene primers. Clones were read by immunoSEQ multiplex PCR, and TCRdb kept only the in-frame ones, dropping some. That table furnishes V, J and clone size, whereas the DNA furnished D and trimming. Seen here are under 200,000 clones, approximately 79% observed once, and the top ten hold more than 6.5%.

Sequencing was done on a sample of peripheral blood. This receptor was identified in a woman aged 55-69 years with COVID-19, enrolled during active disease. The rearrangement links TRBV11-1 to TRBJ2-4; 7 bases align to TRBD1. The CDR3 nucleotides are TGTGCCAGCAGCTCGCGACAGGGACCGAAAAACATTCAGTACTTC. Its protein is CASSSRQGPKNIQYF.